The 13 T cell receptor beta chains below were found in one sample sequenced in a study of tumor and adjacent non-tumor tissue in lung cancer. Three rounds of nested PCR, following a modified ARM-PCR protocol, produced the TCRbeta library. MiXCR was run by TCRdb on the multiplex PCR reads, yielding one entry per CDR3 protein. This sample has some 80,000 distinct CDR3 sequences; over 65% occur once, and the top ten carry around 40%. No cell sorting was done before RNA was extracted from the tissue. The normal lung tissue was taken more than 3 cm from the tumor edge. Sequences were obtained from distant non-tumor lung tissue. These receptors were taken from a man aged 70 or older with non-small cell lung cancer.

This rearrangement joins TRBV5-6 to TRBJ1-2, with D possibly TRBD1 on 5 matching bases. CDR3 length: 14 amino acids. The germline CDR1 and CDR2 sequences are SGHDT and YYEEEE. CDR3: CVTSLEVQGSGYTF. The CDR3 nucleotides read TGTGTCACCAGCTTGGAGGTCCAGGGAAGTGGCTACACCTTC. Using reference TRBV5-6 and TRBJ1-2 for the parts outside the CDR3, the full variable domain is DAGVTQSPTHLIKTRGQQVTLRCSPKSGHDTVSWYQQALGQGPQFIFQYYEEEERQRGNFPDRFSGHQFPNYSSELNVNALLLGDSALYLCVTSLEVQGSGYTFGSGTRLTVV.

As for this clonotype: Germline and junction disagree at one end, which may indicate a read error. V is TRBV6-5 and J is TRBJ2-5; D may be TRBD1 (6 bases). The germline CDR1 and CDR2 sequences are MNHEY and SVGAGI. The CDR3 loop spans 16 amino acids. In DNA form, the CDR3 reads TGTTCCAGTAGTTACTCGCAGGGGTGGTCCCAAGAGACCCAGTACTTC. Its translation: CSSSYSQGWSQETQYF.

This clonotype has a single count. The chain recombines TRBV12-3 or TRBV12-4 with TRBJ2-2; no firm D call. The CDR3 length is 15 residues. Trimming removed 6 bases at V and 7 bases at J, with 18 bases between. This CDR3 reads CASRPQHGNVGELFF. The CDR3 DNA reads TGTGCCAGCAGACCGCAACATGGGAACGTCGGGGAGCTGTTTTTT.

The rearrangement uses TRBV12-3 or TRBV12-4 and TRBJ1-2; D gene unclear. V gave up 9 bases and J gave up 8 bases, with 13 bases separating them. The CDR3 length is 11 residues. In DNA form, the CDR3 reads TGTGCCAGTATTTCAGACGGAGGCTACACCTTC. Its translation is CASISDGGYTF.

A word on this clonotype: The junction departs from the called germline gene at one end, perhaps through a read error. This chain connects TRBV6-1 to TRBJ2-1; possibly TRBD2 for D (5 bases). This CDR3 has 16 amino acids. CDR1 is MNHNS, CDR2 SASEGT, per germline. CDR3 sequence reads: CATSEYQRTFYKEQFF. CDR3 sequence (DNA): TGTGCCACCAGTGAATATCAAAGGACTTTCTACAAAGAGCAGTTCTTC.

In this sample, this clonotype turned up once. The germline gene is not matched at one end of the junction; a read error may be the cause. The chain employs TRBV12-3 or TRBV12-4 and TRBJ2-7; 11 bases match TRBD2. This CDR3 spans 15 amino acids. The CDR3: CANSSSSGGPYEQYF. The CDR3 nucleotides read TGTGCCAACAGTTCCTCTAGCGGGGGGCCCTACGAGCAGTACTTC.

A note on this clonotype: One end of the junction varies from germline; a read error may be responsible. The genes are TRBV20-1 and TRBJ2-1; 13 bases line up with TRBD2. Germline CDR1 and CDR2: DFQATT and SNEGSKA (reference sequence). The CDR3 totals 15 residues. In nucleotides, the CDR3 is TGCAGTACTAGCACTGCCGGACTAGCGGGAGAAGCCCCGTTCTTC. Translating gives CSTSTAGLAGEAPFF.

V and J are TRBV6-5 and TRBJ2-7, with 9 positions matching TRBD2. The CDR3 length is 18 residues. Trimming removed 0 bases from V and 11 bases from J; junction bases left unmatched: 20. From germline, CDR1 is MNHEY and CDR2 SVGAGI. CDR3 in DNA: TGTGCCAGCAGTTACTCTGGGCTAGCGGGACCCCCAGGGTCGGAGGAGTACTTC. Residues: CASSYSGLAGPPGSEEYF.

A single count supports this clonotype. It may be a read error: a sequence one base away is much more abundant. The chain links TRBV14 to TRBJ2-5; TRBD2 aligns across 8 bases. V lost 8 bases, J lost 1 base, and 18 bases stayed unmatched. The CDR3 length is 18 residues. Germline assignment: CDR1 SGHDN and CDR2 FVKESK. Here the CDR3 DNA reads TGTGCCAGCTGCCGAGGTTCGGGTAGCGGGACCCCCCAAGAGACCCAGTACTTC. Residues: CASCRGSGSGTPQETQYF.

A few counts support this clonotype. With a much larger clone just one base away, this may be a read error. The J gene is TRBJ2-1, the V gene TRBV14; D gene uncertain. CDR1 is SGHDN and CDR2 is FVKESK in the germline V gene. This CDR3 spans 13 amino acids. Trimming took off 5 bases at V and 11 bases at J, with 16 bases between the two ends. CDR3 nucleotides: TGTGCCAGCAGCTACCAAGGGTTTCACCAGCAGTTCTTC. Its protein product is CASSYQGFHQQFF.

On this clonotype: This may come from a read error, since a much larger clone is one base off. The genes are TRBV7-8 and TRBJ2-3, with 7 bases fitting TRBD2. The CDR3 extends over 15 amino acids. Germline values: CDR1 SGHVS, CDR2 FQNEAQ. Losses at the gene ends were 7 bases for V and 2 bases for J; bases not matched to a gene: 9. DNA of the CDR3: TGTGCCAGCAAAATGGGGGGGTCCTCCACAGATACGCAGTATTTT. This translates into CASKMGGSSTDTQYF.

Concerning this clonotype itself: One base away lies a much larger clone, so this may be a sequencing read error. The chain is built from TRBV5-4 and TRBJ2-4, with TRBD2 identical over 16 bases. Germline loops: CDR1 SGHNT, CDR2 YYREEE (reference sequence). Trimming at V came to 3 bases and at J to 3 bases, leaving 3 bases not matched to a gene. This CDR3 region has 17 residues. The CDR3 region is CASSWGLAGGDKNIQYF. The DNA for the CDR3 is TGTGCCAGCAGCTGGGGACTAGCGGGAGGGGACAAAAACATTCAGTACTTC.

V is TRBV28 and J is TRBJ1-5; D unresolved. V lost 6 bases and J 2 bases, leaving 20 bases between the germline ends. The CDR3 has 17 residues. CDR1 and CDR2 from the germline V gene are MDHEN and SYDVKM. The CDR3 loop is CASSKSHGPYGNQPQHF. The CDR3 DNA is TGTGCCAGCAGCAAGAGCCACGGGCCCTATGGCAATCAGCCCCAGCATTTT.